A selection of T cell receptor beta chains follows, all from one sample in a study of T-cell reconstitution after alpha-beta-depleted transplantation in children. Via MiXCR, TCRdb re-called the PCR reads, giving one row per CDR3 protein. The sample includes 200,000 or so distinct CDR3 sequences, 6.3% of them seen just once. This material consisted of PBMCs, taken before TCRalphabeta/CD19-depleted stem cell transplant. The receptor set was obtained from a girl under three years old with combined immunodeficiency, due to receive a stem cell transplant. Each CDR3 is given with its conserved first and last residue. A D gene is named only where the DNA matches it firmly. Where a row states a size, it is once, few, many or the class of an expanded clone; other rows omit it.

size: NA; V: TRBV7-8; J: TRBJ2-2; length: 18; D: NA; DNA: TGTGCCAGCAGCTTAATAGTAGTTGGACGAATCTACACCGGGGAGCTGTTTTTT; CDR3: CASSLIVVGRIYTGELFF
size: many; V: TRBV4-1; J: TRBJ2-3; length: 14; D: TRBD1; DNA: TGCGCCAGCAGCCGACAGGGGAGATGGGATACGCAGTATTTT; CDR3: CASSRQGRWDTQYF
size: NA; V: TRBV25-1; J: TRBJ2-7; length: 12; D: TRBD1; DNA: TGTGCCAGCGGACAGGGGGCGTACGAGCAGTACTTC; CDR3: CASGQGAYEQYF
size: many; V: TRBV11-2; J: TRBJ2-1; length: 16; D: TRBD2; DNA: TGTGCCAGCAGCTTACTGCCGGGACTAGCGCCCAATGAGCAGTTCTTC; CDR3: CASSLLPGLAPNEQFF
size: many; V: TRBV6-2/TRBV6-3; J: TRBJ2-1; length: 19; D: TRBD1; DNA: TGTGCCAGCAGTTACTTTTCGCCCACCGGGACAGCGTACTACAATGAGCAGTTCTTC; CDR3: CASSYFSPTGTAYYNEQFF
size: many; V: TRBV29-1; J: TRBJ1-1; length: 12; D: NA; DNA: TGCAGCGTTGAAGATCCCCAGTCTGAAGCTTTCTTT; CDR3: CSVEDPQSEAFF
size: many; V: TRBV20-1; J: TRBJ2-5; length: 15; D: NA; DNA: TGCAGTGCTAGAGTTACGGGAGTGTTTCAAGAGACCCAGTACTTC; CDR3: CSARVTGVFQETQYF
size: NA; V: TRBV4-2; J: TRBJ2-1; length: 20; D: TRBD2; DNA: TGTGCCAGCAGCCAAGGTGTGGCTAGCGGGGGGCCCCCCTCCTACAATGAGCAGTTCTTC; CDR3: CASSQGVASGGPPSYNEQFF
size: many; V: TRBV7-8; J: TRBJ1-1; length: 16; D: TRBD1; DNA: TGTGCCAGCAGCCCGGGACAGCAACTAATGAACACTGAAGCTTTCTTT; CDR3: CASSPGQQLMNTEAFF
size: few; V: TRBV6-5; J: TRBJ2-7; length: 14; D: TRBD1; DNA: TGTGCCAGCAGTTACTGGACAGGCGGCTACGAGCAGTACTTC; CDR3: CASSYWTGGYEQYF
size: many; V: TRBV3-1; J: TRBJ2-5; length: 16; D: NA; DNA: TGTGCCAGCAGCCAAGATGGGACACAGACCCAAGAGACCCAGTACTTC; CDR3: CASSQDGTQTQETQYF
size: few; V: TRBV5-1; J: TRBJ2-1; length: 17; D: TRBD2; DNA: TGCGCCAGCAGCTTGGAGACGACTAGCGGGAGTTACTATGAGCAGTTCTTC; CDR3: CASSLETTSGSYYEQFF
size: many; V: TRBV3-1; J: TRBJ2-7; length: 15; D: TRBD2; DNA: TGTGCCAGCAGCCGGGGGGGACTAGCAGCCTACGAGCAGTACTTC; CDR3: CASSRGGLAAYEQYF
size: few; V: TRBV5-6; J: TRBJ2-5; length: 17; D: TRBD2; DNA: TGTGCCAGCAGCTTGTGGGGTGTCGCGGGGGGGCGAGAGACCCAGTACTTC; CDR3: CASSLWGVAGGRETQYF
size: many; V: TRBV29-1; J: TRBJ2-1; length: 15; D: TRBD2; DNA: TGCAGCGTAGGGACTAGCTTATGGGATGGGGATGAGCAGTTCTTC; CDR3: CSVGTSLWDGDEQFF
size: many; V: TRBV12-3/TRBV12-4; J: TRBJ2-3; length: 19; D: TRBD2; DNA: TGTGCCAGCAGTTTATCTAGCGGGGGTTCCCTTGGTAGCACAGATACGCAGTATTTT; CDR3: CASSLSSGGSLGSTDTQYF
size: many; V: TRBV4-1; J: TRBJ2-1; length: 15; D: TRBD2; DNA: TGCGCCAGCAGCCCCGGCGGGGGGGGTTACAATGAGCAGTTCTTC; CDR3: CASSPGGGGYNEQFF
size: few; V: TRBV7-9; J: TRBJ2-1; length: 14; D: NA; DNA: TGTGCAAAAAAGGCGGGGACAGAGTACAATGAGCAGTTCTTC; CDR3: CAKKAGTEYNEQFF
size: many; V: TRBV12-3/TRBV12-4; J: TRBJ2-7; length: 12; D: NA; DNA: TGTGCCAGCAGTTCGGACGGATACGAGCAGTACTTC; CDR3: CASSSDGYEQYF
size: many; V: TRBV7-2; J: TRBJ2-7; length: 15; D: NA; DNA: TGTGCCAGCAGCTTAGGCCGGGTAGTCCTGGGGGAGCAGTACTTC; CDR3: CASSLGRVVLGEQYF
size: many; V: TRBV6-1; J: TRBJ2-1; length: 17; D: NA; DNA: TGTGCCAGCAGTGAATGGGGGTCGGGGAGCTCCTACAATGAGCAGTTCTTC; CDR3: CASSEWGSGSSYNEQFF
size: many; V: TRBV20-1; J: TRBJ1-6; length: 15; D: NA; DNA: TGCAGTGCTAGACAGGGAATATGGGATAATTCACCCCTCCACTTT; CDR3: CSARQGIWDNSPLHF
size: many; V: TRBV12-3/TRBV12-4; J: TRBJ2-7; length: 13; D: NA; DNA: TGTGCCAGCAGTTTAGGCGCAGTCTACGAGCAGTACTTC; CDR3: CASSLGAVYEQYF
size: many; V: TRBV5-5; J: TRBJ1-1; length: 16; D: NA; DNA: TGTGCCAGCAGCCTTGGGTTAATAGGGAGGAACACTGAAGCTTTCTTT; CDR3: CASSLGLIGRNTEAFF
size: many; V: TRBV4-1; J: TRBJ2-1; length: 15; D: TRBD2; DNA: TGCGCCAGCAGCCCCCGACTAGCCTCCTACAATGAGCAGTTCTTC; CDR3: CASSPRLASYNEQFF
size: many; V: TRBV7-9; J: TRBJ2-1; length: 18; D: NA; DNA: TGTGCCAGCAGCACATCGGAGGGGGGGGGTCAAACCTACAATGAGCAGTTCTTC; CDR3: CASSTSEGGGQTYNEQFF
size: NA; V: TRBV7-9; J: TRBJ1-2; length: 16; D: TRBD1; DNA: TGTGCCAGCAGCTTAGGAACGACAGGGGGAATCTATGGCTACACCTTC; CDR3: CASSLGTTGGIYGYTF
size: many; V: TRBV29-1; J: TRBJ2-7; length: 13; D: TRBD1; DNA: TGCAGCGTCACCGGGACAGTAACCTACGAGCAGTACTTC; CDR3: CSVTGTVTYEQYF
size: many; V: TRBV12-3/TRBV12-4; J: TRBJ2-5; length: 15; D: TRBD1; DNA: TGTGCCAGCAGTACGTGGACAGGGTACCAAGAGACCCAGTACTTC; CDR3: CASSTWTGYQETQYF
size: many; V: TRBV19; J: TRBJ1-1; length: 13; D: NA; DNA: TGTGCCAGTAGTAGTATAGAGAACACTGAAGCTTTCTTT; CDR3: CASSSIENTEAFF
size: many; V: TRBV29-1; J: TRBJ2-1; length: 14; D: TRBD1; DNA: TGCAGCGTTAATCGGGACAGGCGAACCAATGAGCAGTTCTTC; CDR3: CSVNRDRRTNEQFF
size: many; V: TRBV12-3/TRBV12-4; J: TRBJ2-1; length: 16; D: NA; DNA: TGTGCCAGCAGTTTGTATGCGGCTTCGCCATACAATGAGCAGTTCTTC; CDR3: CASSLYAASPYNEQFF
size: many; V: TRBV7-9; J: TRBJ1-1; length: 14; D: NA; DNA: TGTGCCAGCAGCTTAGACCCCCACGGCACTGAAGCTTTCTTT; CDR3: CASSLDPHGTEAFF
size: NA; V: TRBV7-9; J: TRBJ2-5; length: 13; D: NA; DNA: TGTGCCAGCAGCCCATCGGTTGCGGAGACCCAGTACTTC; CDR3: CASSPSVAETQYF
size: many; V: TRBV7-9; J: TRBJ2-1; length: 16; D: TRBD1; DNA: TGTGCCGGCCTCTCATGGACAGGGCCCCTCTACAATGAGCAGTTCTTC; CDR3: CAGLSWTGPLYNEQFF
size: few; V: TRBV24-1; J: TRBJ2-5; length: 13; D: NA; DNA: TGTGCCACCCGAGCGAGGGGGCAAGAGACCCAGTACTTC; CDR3: CATRARGQETQYF
size: many; V: TRBV7-9; J: TRBJ2-2; length: 15; D: NA; DNA: TGTGCCAGCCCCATACAGGGAAGGAAGGCCGGGGAGCTGTTTTTT; CDR3: CASPIQGRKAGELFF
size: many; V: TRBV12-3/TRBV12-4; J: TRBJ2-1; length: 13; D: NA; DNA: TGTGCCAGCAGCCCTATTTTGGGGCTTGAGCAGTTCTTC; CDR3: CASSPILGLEQFF
size: many; V: TRBV28; J: TRBJ1-3; length: 15; D: NA; DNA: TGTGCCAGCAGGAACAGGCAATACGTTGGAAACACCATATATTTT; CDR3: CASRNRQYVGNTIYF
size: few; V: TRBV27; J: TRBJ2-7; length: 13; D: TRBD1; DNA: TGTGCCAGCAGTAGACAGGGTTCGTACGAGCAGTACTTC; CDR3: CASSRQGSYEQYF
size: NA; V: TRBV20-1; J: TRBJ2-6; length: 17; D: NA; DNA: TGCAGTTTCTTAGGGCAGGGGCCGGGAAATGGGGCCAACGTCCTGACTTTC; CDR3: CSFLGQGPGNGANVLTF
size: few; V: TRBV5-8; J: TRBJ2-5; length: 16; D: NA; DNA: TGTGCCAGCAGCTTGGGGGGGCTCAGCACGAAAGAGACCCAGTACTTC; CDR3: CASSLGGLSTKETQYF
size: many; V: TRBV7-9; J: TRBJ1-4; length: 14; D: NA; DNA: TGTGCCAGCAGCTTCAGAGGTGCTAATGAAAAACTGTTTTTT; CDR3: CASSFRGANEKLFF
size: NA; V: TRBV4-2; J: TRBJ2-3; length: 14; D: NA; DNA: TGTGCCAGCAGCCCGGCCCGGGGCACAGATACGCAGTATTTT; CDR3: CASSPARGTDTQYF
size: many; V: TRBV29-1; J: TRBJ2-5; length: 16; D: NA; DNA: TGCAGCGTTGAAGATCTTTTCACAGGGCGGCAAGAGACCCAGTACTTC; CDR3: CSVEDLFTGRQETQYF
size: few; V: TRBV7-9; J: TRBJ2-3; length: 15; D: TRBD2; DNA: TGTGCCAGCAGCTTAATAGCGGGAGGGCCAGATACGCAGTATTTT; CDR3: CASSLIAGGPDTQYF
size: few; V: TRBV4-1; J: TRBJ2-1; length: 20; D: TRBD1; DNA: TGCGCCAGCAGCCAGCGGACAGGAGACGGACACTACCGTGCCTACAATGAGCAGTTCTTC; CDR3: CASSQRTGDGHYRAYNEQFF
size: many; V: TRBV7-2; J: TRBJ2-3; length: 15; D: NA; DNA: TGTGCCAGCAGCTTAGATGTTTTAAGAACAGATACGCAGTATTTT; CDR3: CASSLDVLRTDTQYF
size: few; V: TRBV12-3/TRBV12-4; J: TRBJ1-2; length: 14; D: NA; DNA: TGTGCCAGCAGTTTTGAGGGGCTCTCTTATGGCTACACCTTC; CDR3: CASSFEGLSYGYTF
size: many; V: TRBV6-2/TRBV6-3; J: TRBJ2-5; length: 16; D: NA; DNA: TGTGCCAGCAGTCCCCAGTCGGCGACAGTCCAAGAGACCCAGTACTTC; CDR3: CASSPQSATVQETQYF
size: many; V: TRBV28; J: TRBJ2-7; length: 14; D: TRBD1; DNA: TGTGCCAGCAGTTTTGACAGGGGGTATTACGAGCAGTACTTC; CDR3: CASSFDRGYYEQYF
size: many; V: TRBV6-2/TRBV6-3; J: TRBJ2-7; length: 12; D: NA; DNA: TGTGCCAGCAGATTGCCAGGAATCGAGCAGTACTTC; CDR3: CASRLPGIEQYF
size: many; V: TRBV12-3/TRBV12-4; J: TRBJ2-5; length: 15; D: TRBD2; DNA: TGTGCCAGCAGTTTATTAGCGGGAGGTACGAAGACCCAGTACTTC; CDR3: CASSLLAGGTKTQYF
size: many; V: TRBV4-1; J: TRBJ2-1; length: 16; D: TRBD2; DNA: TGCGCCAGCAGCCCCTTGGAACGACTAGCGGGAGTTTGGCAGTTCTTC; CDR3: CASSPLERLAGVWQFF